This T cell receptor beta chain was sequenced in a study of blood T cell repertoires in COVID-19. Study in general: The United States, Italy and Spain supplied acute and convalescent COVID-19 samples. PBMCs, B-cell-depleted T cells, or T cells were the source of the cDNA or gDNA that made up the material.

Original processing methods: From reference gene primer amplification, estimates of nucleated cell counts were derived. TCRdb's copy holds only in-frame clones and misses some; the assay was immunoSEQ multiplex PCR. That table is the source of V, J and clone size, and D and trimming were worked out from the DNA. There are tens of thousands of clones in the sample; approximately 85% occur only once, and 14% to 15% lies in the top ten. Germline assignment: CDR1 KGHSH and CDR2 LQKENI. J was trimmed by 4 bases and V by 3 bases; bases with no gene match: 5. The CDR3 is 15 amino acids. The gene calls are TRBV18 and TRBJ2-2; 7 nucleotides agree with TRBD2. Sequences were obtained from peripheral blood. The TCR sequence derives from a human donor in a cohort sampled during active COVID-19. The CDR3 DNA follows: TGTGCCAGCTCACCGGAGATAGCGGGCACCGGGGAGCTGTTTTTT. Residues: CASSPEIAGTGELFF.